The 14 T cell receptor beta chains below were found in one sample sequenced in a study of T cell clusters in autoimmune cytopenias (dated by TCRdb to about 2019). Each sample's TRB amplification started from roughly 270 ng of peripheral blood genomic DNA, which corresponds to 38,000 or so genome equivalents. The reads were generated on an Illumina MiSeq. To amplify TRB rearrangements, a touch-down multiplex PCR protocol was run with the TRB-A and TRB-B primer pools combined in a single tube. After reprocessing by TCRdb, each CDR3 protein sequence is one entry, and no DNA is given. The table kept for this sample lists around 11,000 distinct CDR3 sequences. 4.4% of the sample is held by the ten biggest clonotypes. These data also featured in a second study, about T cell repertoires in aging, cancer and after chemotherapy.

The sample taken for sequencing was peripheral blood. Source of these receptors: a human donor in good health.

The CDR3 region is CASSLGRPSSYNEQFF. The chain combines TRBV28 with TRBJ2-1; with no DNA, the TCRdb D assignment of TRBD2 cannot be verified. CDR3 length equals 16 residues. Germline V CDR1 and CDR2: MDHEN, SYDVKM. The whole variable domain, remainder taken from reference TRBV28 and TRBJ2-1, is DVKVTQSSRYLVKRTGEKVFLECVQDMDHENMFWYRQDPGLGLRLIYFSYDVKMKEKGDIPEGYSVSREKKERFSLILESASTNQTSMYLCASSLGRPSSYNEQFFGPGTRLTVL.

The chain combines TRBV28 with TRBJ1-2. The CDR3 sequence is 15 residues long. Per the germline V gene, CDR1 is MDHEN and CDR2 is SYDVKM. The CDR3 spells CASSAPGGHESGYTF.

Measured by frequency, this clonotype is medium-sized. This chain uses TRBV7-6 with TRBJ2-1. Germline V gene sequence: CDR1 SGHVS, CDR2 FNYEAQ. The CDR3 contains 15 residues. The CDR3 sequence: CASSLQPSSYNEQFF.

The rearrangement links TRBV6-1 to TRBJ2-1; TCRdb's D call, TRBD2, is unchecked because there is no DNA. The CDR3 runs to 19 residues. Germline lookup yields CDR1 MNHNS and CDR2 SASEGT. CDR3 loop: CASSYSRTSGGQTYNEQFF.

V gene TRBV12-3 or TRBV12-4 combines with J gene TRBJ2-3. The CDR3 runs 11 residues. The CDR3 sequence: CASSLSLVQYF.

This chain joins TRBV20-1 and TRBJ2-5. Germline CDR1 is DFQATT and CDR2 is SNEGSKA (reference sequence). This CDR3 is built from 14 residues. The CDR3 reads CSARKGSGQETQYF.

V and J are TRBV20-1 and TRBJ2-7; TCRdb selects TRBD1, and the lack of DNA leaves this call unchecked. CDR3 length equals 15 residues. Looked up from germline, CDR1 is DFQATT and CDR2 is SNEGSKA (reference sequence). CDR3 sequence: CSAREGVETSYEQYF.

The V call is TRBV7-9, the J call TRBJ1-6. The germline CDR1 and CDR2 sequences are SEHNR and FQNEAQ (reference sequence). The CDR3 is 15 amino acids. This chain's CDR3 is CASSFLAVSDSPLHF.

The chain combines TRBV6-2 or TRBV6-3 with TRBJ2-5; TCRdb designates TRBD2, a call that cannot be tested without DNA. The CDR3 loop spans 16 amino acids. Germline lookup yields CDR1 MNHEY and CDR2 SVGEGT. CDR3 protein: CASRALAGGSQETQYF.

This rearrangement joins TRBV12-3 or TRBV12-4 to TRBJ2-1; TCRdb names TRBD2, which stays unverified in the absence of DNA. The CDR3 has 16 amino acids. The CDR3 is CASSLQSHTFGNEQFF.

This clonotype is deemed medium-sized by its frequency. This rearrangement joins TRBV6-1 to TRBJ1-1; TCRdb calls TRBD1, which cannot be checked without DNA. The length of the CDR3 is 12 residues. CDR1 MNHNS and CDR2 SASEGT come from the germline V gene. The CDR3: CASKSTDTEAFF.

The CDR3: CASSTRGTSGIPHEQFF. J is TRBJ2-1 and V is TRBV7-2; absent DNA, TCRdb's TRBD2 call cannot be checked. CDR3 length: 17 residues. Germline assignment: CDR1 SGHTA and CDR2 FQGNSA. The whole variable domain, filled in from reference TRBV7-2 and TRBJ2-1, reads GAGVSQSPSNKVTEKGKDVELRCDPISGHTALYWYRQSLGQGLEFLIYFQGNSAPDKSGLPSDRFSAERTGGSVSTLTIQRTQQEDSAVYLCASSTRGTSGIPHEQFFGPGTRLTVL.

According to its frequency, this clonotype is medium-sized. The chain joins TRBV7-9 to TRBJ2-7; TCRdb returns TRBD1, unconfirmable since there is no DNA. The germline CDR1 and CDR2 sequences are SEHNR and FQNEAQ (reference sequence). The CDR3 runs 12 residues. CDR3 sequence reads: CASSPGAYEQYF.

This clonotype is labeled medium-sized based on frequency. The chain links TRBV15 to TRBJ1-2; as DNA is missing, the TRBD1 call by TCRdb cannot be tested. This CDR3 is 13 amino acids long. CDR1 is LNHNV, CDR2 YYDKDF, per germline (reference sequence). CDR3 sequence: CATKGQGNYGYTF.